The entry below describes one TCR beta chain. Its antigen is as yet unknown. The data derive from a study of T cell responses to AZD1222 COVID-19 vaccine. For the study at large: The study pooled second doses at about 4 or about 12 weeks.

Study-wide results and limits: Repertoire sampling occurred only after the peak T cell response. Regions left unmutated in variants are reportedly the target of nearly half of spike-specific TCRs.

Sequencing used immunoSEQ multiplex PCR; TCRdb keeps in-frame clones, though not all of them. The sample lists approximately 110,000 clones, around 94% seen once, with more than 2% in the top ten. Germline CDR1 is MNHEY and CDR2 is SVGAGI. The V end was cut by 10 bases, the J end by 1 base, with 7 bases between. The CDR3 spans 12 residues. This sequence originates from an adult in good health. The V call is TRBV6-5, the J call TRBJ2-2, with D unresolved. This specimen was peripheral blood, taken on day 0 of AZD1222 vaccination. The CDR3 DNA reads TGTGCCACCGCTCGGAACACCGGGGAGCTGTTTTTT. The encoded protein is CATARNTGELFF.